This T cell receptor beta chain was sequenced for a study of T cells after yellow fever vaccination. Study at large: SMART-Seq v4 Ultra Low Input served to prepare low-cell-number fractions.

With regard to this clonotype: What it binds is not known. Germline and junction disagree at one end, which may indicate a read error.

TCRdb re-called the 5' RACE reads through MiXCR, storing one row per CDR3 protein. The profile shows 300,000 to 400,000 distinct CDR3 sequences, 6.2% of them singletons. The CDR3 runs to 15 residues. CDR1 LGHDT and CDR2 YNNKEL come from the germline V gene (reference sequence). Study outcomes and limitations: The booster response re-showed most primary clones: around 96% CD4, roughly 91% CD8.

The sequence derives from a man aged 30 to 45 who received the YFV17D yellow fever vaccine. J is TRBJ2-7 and V is TRBV3-1; 9 bases are a match to TRBD2. The starting material was PBMCs, obtained 5 days after the yellow fever booster vaccination. The CDR3 sequence is CATSPSAGGSYEQYF. In nucleotides, the CDR3 is TGTGCCACCAGCCCATCAGCGGGAGGCTCCTACGAGCAGTACTTC.